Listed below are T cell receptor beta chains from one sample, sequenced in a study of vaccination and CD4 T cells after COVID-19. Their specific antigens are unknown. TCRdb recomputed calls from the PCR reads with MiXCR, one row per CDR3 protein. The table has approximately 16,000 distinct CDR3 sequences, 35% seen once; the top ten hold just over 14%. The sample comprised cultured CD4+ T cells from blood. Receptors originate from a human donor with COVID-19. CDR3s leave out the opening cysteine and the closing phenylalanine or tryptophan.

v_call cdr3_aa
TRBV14 ASSQVRDNQPQH
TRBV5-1 ASSRYRGDIQY
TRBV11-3 ASSPGPWGNTIY
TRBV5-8 ASSPGGYNSPLH
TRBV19 ASIGDRGQPQH
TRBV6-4 ASSDQGGANTQY
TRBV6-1 ASGGFAGNTIY
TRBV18 ASSRKHGQGVGSNQPQH
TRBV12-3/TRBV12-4 ASSSRGQGARGTEAF
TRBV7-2 AGSLAGQGAGTGELF
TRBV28 ASSFGGLNYGYT
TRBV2 ASSQGQVIEAF
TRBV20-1 SARSRLASYEQY
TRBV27 ASRKGDRGWGYT
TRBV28 ASSFSEVRDYGYT
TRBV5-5 ASSLVAGGPIGETQY
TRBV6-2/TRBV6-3 ASSYQGTIGTGELF
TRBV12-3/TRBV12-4 ASSPDSYNGYT
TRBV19 ASGSYGYT